These T cell receptor beta chains were read from a single sample in a study of blood T cell repertoires in COVID-19. Profiled with immunoSEQ multiplex PCR; TCRdb holds only in-frame clones, not every one. The profile shows under 300,000 clones, less than 90% of them singletons. The sample comprised peripheral blood. Receptors were obtained from a man in his sixties with acute or convalescent COVID-19. Both conserved end residues are part of each CDR3.

j_call	v_call	cdr3_aa
TRBJ1-5	TRBV19	CASSIAGGGQPQHF
TRBJ1-2	TRBV5-1	CASSKDAGENYGYTF
TRBJ1-2	TRBV28	CASRPAGQEPRYGYTF
TRBJ1-2	TRBV19	CAGSGGRYGYTF
TRBJ1-1	TRBV13	CASSLPGRGQPNTEAFF
TRBJ1-5	TRBV9	CASSDGQVDNQPQHF
TRBJ2-7	TRBV11-3	CASSLNGGGSYEQYF
TRBJ2-5	TRBV7-3	CASSLGTSGRQETQYF
TRBJ2-3	TRBV5-1	CASSGGTRSSTDTQYF
TRBJ2-2	TRBV4-3	CASRPRDRVGELFF
TRBJ2-6	TRBV7-9	CASSLGSQLGANVLTF
TRBJ2-7	TRBV10-3	CAISDRIAGGIRYEQYF
TRBJ2-3	TRBV6-5	CASSQSGVRFHTQYF
TRBJ2-3	TRBV4-2	CASSQHGRQSRTDTQYF
TRBJ2-1	TRBV7-7	CASSPGRGRGNEQFF
TRBJ2-1	TRBV18	CASSPPRQGASGQLDEQFF
TRBJ1-4	TRBV21-1	CASSMPQGRTNEKLFF
TRBJ1-2	TRBV6-5	CASSRGQVGYGYTF
TRBJ1-2	TRBV29-1	CSAGDREGNGYTF
TRBJ2-7	TRBV7-2	CASSLASGRISYEQYF
TRBJ2-7	TRBV9	CASSVGDRGFYEQYF
TRBJ2-3	TRBV28	CASTVSGRAQDDTQYF
TRBJ2-7	TRBV7-3	CASSLSGRGDEQYF
TRBJ1-5	TRBV7-9	CASSQTGPQPQHF
TRBJ2-1	TRBV4-2	CASSQDRGRAKEFF
TRBJ2-1	TRBV19	CASKGFLAANEQFF
TRBJ2-2	TRBV4-3	CASSLLGTANTGELFF
TRBJ1-4	TRBV27	CATRRTANEKLFF
TRBJ2-3	TRBV5-1	CASRRASRDTDTQYF
TRBJ1-1	TRBV2	CATSSARVGTEAFF
TRBJ1-2	TRBV7-9	CASSYEGAHGYTF
TRBJ2-7	TRBV5-1	CASTILTGGGYEQYF